The rows below give T cell receptor beta chains drawn from one sample of a study of T cell responses to AZD1222 COVID-19 vaccine. The protocol was immunoSEQ multiplex PCR, while the TCRdb copy is restricted to in-frame clones and leaves out a portion. The repertoire holds around 70,000 clones, with 86% as singletons. This material consisted of peripheral blood, taken on day 0 of AZD1222 vaccination. The receptors were sampled from an adult in good health. Each CDR3 is given without its conserved first and last residue. D genes are given only for firm matches. Rows may omit the clone size; those that give it use once, few, many or a size class.

d_call: NA; v_call: TRBV18; j_call: TRBJ2-7; cdr3_length: 11; clone_size: NA; cdr3_aa: ASSPQGSAEQY
d_call: NA; v_call: TRBV5-8; j_call: TRBJ2-7; cdr3_length: 13; clone_size: once; cdr3_aa: ASSLGRGSSYEQY
d_call: TRBD2; v_call: TRBV7-3; j_call: TRBJ2-1; cdr3_length: 14; clone_size: NA; cdr3_aa: ASSLTPGLAEYEQF
d_call: TRBD2; v_call: TRBV7-8; j_call: TRBJ2-3; cdr3_length: 15; clone_size: NA; cdr3_aa: ASSLVREGGDYDTQY
d_call: NA; v_call: TRBV7-2; j_call: TRBJ1-2; cdr3_length: 12; clone_size: NA; cdr3_aa: ASSFGGLGGGYT
d_call: TRBD2; v_call: TRBV7-2; j_call: TRBJ2-3; cdr3_length: 16; clone_size: few; cdr3_aa: ASSGTSGGETFTDTQY
d_call: TRBD1; v_call: TRBV10-3; j_call: TRBJ1-6; cdr3_length: 13; clone_size: once; cdr3_aa: AIAAGTAYNSPLH
d_call: TRBD1; v_call: TRBV29-1; j_call: TRBJ1-2; cdr3_length: 11; clone_size: few; cdr3_aa: SVERTGDYGYT
d_call: NA; v_call: TRBV2; j_call: TRBJ2-7; cdr3_length: 12; clone_size: NA; cdr3_aa: ASSEYGGGYEQY
d_call: NA; v_call: TRBV4-2; j_call: TRBJ2-7; cdr3_length: 14; clone_size: NA; cdr3_aa: ASSQGTTRATYEQY
d_call: TRBD2; v_call: TRBV11-3; j_call: TRBJ2-1; cdr3_length: 13; clone_size: NA; cdr3_aa: ASSLGLAEYNEQF
d_call: NA; v_call: TRBV19; j_call: TRBJ1-1; cdr3_length: 12; clone_size: few; cdr3_aa: ASSHQGTNTEAF
d_call: NA; v_call: TRBV5-1; j_call: TRBJ1-2; cdr3_length: 13; clone_size: NA; cdr3_aa: ASSLDGTSLYGYT
d_call: NA; v_call: TRBV28; j_call: TRBJ1-2; cdr3_length: 11; clone_size: NA; cdr3_aa: ASSPYAGYGYT
d_call: NA; v_call: TRBV7-9; j_call: TRBJ2-2; cdr3_length: 13; clone_size: NA; cdr3_aa: ASSLGLANTGELF
d_call: NA; v_call: TRBV30; j_call: TRBJ1-4; cdr3_length: 11; clone_size: NA; cdr3_aa: AWSETVSPKLF
d_call: TRBD2; v_call: TRBV19; j_call: TRBJ2-7; cdr3_length: 15; clone_size: NA; cdr3_aa: ASSIFPIGGSPYEQY
d_call: NA; v_call: TRBV9; j_call: TRBJ1-2; cdr3_length: 11; clone_size: NA; cdr3_aa: ASSNPPMGGYT
d_call: NA; v_call: TRBV21-1; j_call: TRBJ2-7; cdr3_length: 15; clone_size: NA; cdr3_aa: ASSLRLAGEVVYEQY
d_call: TRBD2; v_call: TRBV28; j_call: TRBJ2-1; cdr3_length: 13; clone_size: few; cdr3_aa: ASSPPGTIYNEQF
d_call: TRBD1; v_call: TRBV10-3; j_call: TRBJ1-1; cdr3_length: 13; clone_size: NA; cdr3_aa: AISESRQGGTEAF
d_call: TRBD2; v_call: TRBV7-2; j_call: TRBJ2-3; cdr3_length: 15; clone_size: NA; cdr3_aa: ASSYGLAGGRVDTQY
d_call: NA; v_call: TRBV19; j_call: TRBJ2-1; cdr3_length: 9; clone_size: NA; cdr3_aa: ASSMEGRMF
d_call: NA; v_call: TRBV5-1; j_call: TRBJ2-2; cdr3_length: 12; clone_size: NA; cdr3_aa: ASSLAMNTGELF
d_call: NA; v_call: TRBV28; j_call: TRBJ2-7; cdr3_length: 12; clone_size: NA; cdr3_aa: ASSLTRGRYEQY